This T cell receptor (beta chain) was retrieved from a study of cytotoxic CD8 clonotypes in ibrutinib-treated CLL. In the study overall: Mean productive templates were almost 260,000; mean productive rearrangements were 94,082.

Generated by immunoSEQ multiplex PCR, the TCRdb table keeps only in-frame clones and is missing some. The sample has some 130,000 clones; around four fifths are singletons. CDR3 length: 21 amino acids. Germline CDR1 reads KGHSH; CDR2 reads LQKENI. J gave up 3 bases and V 2 bases, and 22 bases lay outside the gene matches. TCR beta libraries used around 2.2 micrograms of DNA from cryopreserved PBMCs. The sequencing used PBMCs, collected after 24 months of ibrutinib treatment. The V call is TRBV18, the J call TRBJ1-3; 7 bases match TRBD1. The receptor's source is a human donor with chronic lymphocytic leukemia. The CDR3 DNA reads TGTGCCAGCTCACCAAAGGCCCGGCTGGGACAGCCTTTCTACATTGGAAACACCATATATTTT. It yields the protein CASSPKARLGQPFYIGNTIYF.